This T cell receptor (beta chain) is drawn from a study of PD-L1 blockade in urothelial cancer. About the study: Across blood samples, T cells had a median count of about 150,000.

The table came from immunoSEQ multiplex PCR; TCRdb's copy has only in-frame clones and leaves some out. The profile shows about 45,000 clones, roughly 84% of them singletons. Trimming at V came to 8 bases and at J to 7 bases, leaving 14 bases not matched to a gene. The germline V gene encodes CDR1 SGHVS and CDR2 FQNEAQ. The CDR3 is made up of 14 amino acids. Time point specified: pretreatment peripheral blood. Sequenced material: PBMCs, taken around atezolizumab (anti-PD-L1) treatment. The clonotype comes from a donor at least 40 years old with urothelial cancer. V gene TRBV7-8 combines with J gene TRBJ2-7, with TRBD2 identical over 7 bases. The CDR3 sequence: CASGPSGNYGEQYF. The CDR3 region has the DNA TGTGCCAGCGGGCCGAGCGGGAACTATGGAGAGCAGTACTTC.